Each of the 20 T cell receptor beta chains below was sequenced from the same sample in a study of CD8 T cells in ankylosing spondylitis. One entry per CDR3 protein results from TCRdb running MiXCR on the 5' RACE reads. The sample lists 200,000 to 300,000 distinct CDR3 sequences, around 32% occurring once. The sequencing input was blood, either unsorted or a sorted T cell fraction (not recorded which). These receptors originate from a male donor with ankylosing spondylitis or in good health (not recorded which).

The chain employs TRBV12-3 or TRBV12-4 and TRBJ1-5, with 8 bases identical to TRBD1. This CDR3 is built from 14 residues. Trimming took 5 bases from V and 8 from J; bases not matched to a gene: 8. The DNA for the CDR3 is TGTGCCAGCAGTGACCGGGACAGGACAAAGCCCCAGCATTTT. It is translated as CASSDRDRTKPQHF.

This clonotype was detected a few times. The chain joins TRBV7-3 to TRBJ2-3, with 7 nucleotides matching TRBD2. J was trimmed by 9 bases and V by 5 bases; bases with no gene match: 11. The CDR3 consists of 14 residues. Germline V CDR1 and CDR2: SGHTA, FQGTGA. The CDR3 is CASSRGEGARTQYF. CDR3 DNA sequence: TGTGCCAGCAGCCGGGGGGAGGGCGCGAGAACGCAGTATTTT.

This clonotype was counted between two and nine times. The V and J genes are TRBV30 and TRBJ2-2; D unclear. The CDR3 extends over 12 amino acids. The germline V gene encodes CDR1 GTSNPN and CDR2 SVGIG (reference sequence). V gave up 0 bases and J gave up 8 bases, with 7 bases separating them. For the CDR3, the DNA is TGTGCCTGGAGTGTACTTGGTGGGGAGCTGTTTTTT. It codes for CAWSVLGGELFF.

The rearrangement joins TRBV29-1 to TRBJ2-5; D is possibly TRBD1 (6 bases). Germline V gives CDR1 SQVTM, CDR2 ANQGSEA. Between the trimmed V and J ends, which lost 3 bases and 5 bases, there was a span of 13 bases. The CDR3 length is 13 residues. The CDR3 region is CSVDYRQGETQYF. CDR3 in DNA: TGCAGCGTTGACTACAGGCAGGGGGAGACCCAGTACTTC.

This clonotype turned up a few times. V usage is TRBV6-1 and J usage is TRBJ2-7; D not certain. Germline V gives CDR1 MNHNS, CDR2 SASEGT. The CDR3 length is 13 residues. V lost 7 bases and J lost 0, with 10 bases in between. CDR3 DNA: TGTGCCAGCACCTCGCGCCGCTCCTACGAGCAGTACTTC. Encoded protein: CASTSRRSYEQYF.

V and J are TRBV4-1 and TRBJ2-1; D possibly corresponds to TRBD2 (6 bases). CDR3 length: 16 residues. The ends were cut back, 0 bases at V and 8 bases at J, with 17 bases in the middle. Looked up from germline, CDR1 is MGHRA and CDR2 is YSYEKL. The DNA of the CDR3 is TGCGCCAGCAGCCAAGATCCGGCAGGAGGGCTTTATGAGCAGTTCTTC. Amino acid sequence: CASSQDPAGGLYEQFF.

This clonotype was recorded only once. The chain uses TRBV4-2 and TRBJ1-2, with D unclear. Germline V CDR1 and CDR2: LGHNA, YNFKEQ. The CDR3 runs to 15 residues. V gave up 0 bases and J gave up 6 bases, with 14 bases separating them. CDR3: CASSQDSGKRDGYTF. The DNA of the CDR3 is TGTGCCAGCAGCCAAGACTCGGGGAAGAGGGATGGCTACACCTTC.

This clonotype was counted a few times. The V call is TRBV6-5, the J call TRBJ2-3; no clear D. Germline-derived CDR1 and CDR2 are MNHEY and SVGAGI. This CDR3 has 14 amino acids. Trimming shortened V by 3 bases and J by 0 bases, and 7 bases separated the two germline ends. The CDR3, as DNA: TGTGCCAGCAGTTATTCCCAGAGCACAGATACGCAGTATTTT. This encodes CASSYSQSTDTQYF.

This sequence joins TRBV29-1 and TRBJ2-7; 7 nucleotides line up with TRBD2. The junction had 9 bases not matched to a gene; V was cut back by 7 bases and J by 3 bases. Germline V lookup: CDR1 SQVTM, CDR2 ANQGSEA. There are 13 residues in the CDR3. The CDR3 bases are TGCAGCGCCGGATGGGGGGGATACTACGAGCAGTACTTC. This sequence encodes CSAGWGGYYEQYF.

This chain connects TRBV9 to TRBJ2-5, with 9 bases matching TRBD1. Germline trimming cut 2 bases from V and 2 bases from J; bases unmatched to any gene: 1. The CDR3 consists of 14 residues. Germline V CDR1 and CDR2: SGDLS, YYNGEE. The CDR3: CASSVGTGQETQYF. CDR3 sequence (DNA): TGTGCCAGCAGCGTGGGGACAGGGCAAGAGACCCAGTACTTC.

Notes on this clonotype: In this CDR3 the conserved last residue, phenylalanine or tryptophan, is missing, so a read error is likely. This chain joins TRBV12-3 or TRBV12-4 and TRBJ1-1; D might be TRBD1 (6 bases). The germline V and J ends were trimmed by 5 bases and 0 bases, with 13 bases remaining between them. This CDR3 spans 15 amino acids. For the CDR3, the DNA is TGTGCCAGCAGTGATCAGGGGCGAATGAACACTGAAGCTTTCTCT. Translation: CASSDQGRMNTEAFS.

CDR3 region: CASSQGQGHNEQFF. DNA for the CDR3: TGCGCCAGCAGCCAGGGACAGGGGCACAATGAGCAGTTCTTC. The V gene is TRBV4-1, the J gene TRBJ2-1; TRBD1 matches 10 bases. There are 14 residues in the CDR3. Germline V lookup: CDR1 MGHRA, CDR2 YSYEKL. Losses at the gene ends were 3 bases for V and 5 bases for J; bases not matched to a gene: 1.

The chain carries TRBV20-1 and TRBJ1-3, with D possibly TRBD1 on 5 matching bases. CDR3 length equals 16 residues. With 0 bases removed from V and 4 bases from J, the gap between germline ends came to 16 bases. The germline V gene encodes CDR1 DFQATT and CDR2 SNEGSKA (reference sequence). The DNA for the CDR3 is TGCAGTGCTAGAGATCGTCCAGGGAATTTGGGAAACACCATATATTTT. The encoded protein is CSARDRPGNLGNTIYF.

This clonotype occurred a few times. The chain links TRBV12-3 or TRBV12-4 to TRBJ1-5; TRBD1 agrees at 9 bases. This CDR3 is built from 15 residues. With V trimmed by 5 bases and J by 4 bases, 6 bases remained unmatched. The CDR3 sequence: CASSLTDRGNQPQHF. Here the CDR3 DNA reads TGTGCCAGCAGTCTAACCGACAGGGGGAATCAGCCCCAGCATTTT.

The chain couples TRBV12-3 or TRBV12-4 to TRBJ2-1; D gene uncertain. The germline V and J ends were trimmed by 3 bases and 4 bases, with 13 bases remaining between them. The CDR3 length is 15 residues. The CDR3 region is CASSFPRDGYNEQFF. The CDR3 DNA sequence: TGTGCCAGCAGTTTCCCCCGCGACGGGTACAATGAGCAGTTCTTC.

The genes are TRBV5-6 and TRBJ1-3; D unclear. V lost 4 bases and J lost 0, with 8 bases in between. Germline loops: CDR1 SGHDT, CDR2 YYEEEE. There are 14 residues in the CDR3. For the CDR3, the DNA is TGTGCCAGCAGCCTGGCCGACTCTGGAAACACCATATATTTT. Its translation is CASSLADSGNTIYF.

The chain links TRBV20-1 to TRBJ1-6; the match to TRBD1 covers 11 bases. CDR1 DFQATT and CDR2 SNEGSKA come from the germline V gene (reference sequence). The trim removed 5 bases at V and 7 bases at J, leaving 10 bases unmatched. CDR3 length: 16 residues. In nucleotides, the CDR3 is TGCAGTGCTCGGACAGGGGGCCCAGGCGAGAATTCACCCCTCCACTTT. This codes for CSARTGGPGENSPLHF.

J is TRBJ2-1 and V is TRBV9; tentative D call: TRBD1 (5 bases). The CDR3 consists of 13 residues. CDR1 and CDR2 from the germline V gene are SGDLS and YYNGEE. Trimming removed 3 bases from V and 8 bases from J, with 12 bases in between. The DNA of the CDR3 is TGTGCCAGCAGCGCCGGACACCTTGATGAGCAGTTCTTC. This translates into CASSAGHLDEQFF.

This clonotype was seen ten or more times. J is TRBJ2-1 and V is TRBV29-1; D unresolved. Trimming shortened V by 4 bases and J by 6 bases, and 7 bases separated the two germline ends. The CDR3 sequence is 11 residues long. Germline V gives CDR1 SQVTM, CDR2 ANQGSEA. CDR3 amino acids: CSVAWGNEQFF. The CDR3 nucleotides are TGCAGCGTTGCGTGGGGCAATGAGCAGTTCTTC.

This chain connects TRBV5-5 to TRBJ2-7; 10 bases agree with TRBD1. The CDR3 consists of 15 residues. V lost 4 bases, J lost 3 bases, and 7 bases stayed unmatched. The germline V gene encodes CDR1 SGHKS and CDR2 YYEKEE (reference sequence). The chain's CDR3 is CASSTWTGGDYEQYF. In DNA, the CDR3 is TGTGCCAGCAGCACCTGGACAGGGGGGGACTACGAGCAGTACTTC. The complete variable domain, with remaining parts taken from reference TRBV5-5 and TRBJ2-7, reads DAGVTQSPTHLIKTRGQQVTLRCSPISGHKSVSWYQQVLGQGPQFIFQYYEKEERGRGNFPDRFSARQFPNYSSELNVNALLLGDSALYLCASSTWTGGDYEQYFGPGTRLTVT.